What follows describes a single TCR beta chain. Its cognate antigen is unknown. This sample is drawn from a study of cytomegalovirus exposure and HLA in healthy donors. The CDR3 runs 14 residues. V lost 0 bases and J lost 2; bases outside the gene matches: 2. Germline V gives CDR1 SGDLS, CDR2 YYNGEE. Amplification used 60 Vbeta primers and 13 Jbeta primers. Sequencing was performed with immunoSEQ multiplex PCR; in TCRdb, only in-frame clones are kept and a portion is missing. In the table there are 170,000 or so clones, roughly four fifths of which are singletons. Findings of the study overall: Most CMV-associated TCR beta chains appeared HLA-restricted in a later analysis. Highest at DRB1 and lowest at HLA-C, TCR association rates differed among HLA loci in a later analysis.

The chain employs TRBV9 and TRBJ2-7; 7 bases map to TRBD1. The origin of this receptor is a man between 50 and 59 years old in good health and CMV-seronegative. The sample comprised PBMCs. The DNA of the CDR3 is TGTGCCAGCAGCGTAGCTAGGGGGCCCTACGAGCAGTACTTC. This codes for CASSVARGPYEQYF. Drawing the rest from reference TRBV9 and TRBJ2-7, the complete variable domain is DSGVTQTPKHLITATGQRVTLRCSPRSGDLSVYWYQQSLDQGLQFLIQYYNGEERAKGNILERFSAQQFPDLHSELNLSSLELGDSALYFCASSVARGPYEQYFGPGTRLTVT.